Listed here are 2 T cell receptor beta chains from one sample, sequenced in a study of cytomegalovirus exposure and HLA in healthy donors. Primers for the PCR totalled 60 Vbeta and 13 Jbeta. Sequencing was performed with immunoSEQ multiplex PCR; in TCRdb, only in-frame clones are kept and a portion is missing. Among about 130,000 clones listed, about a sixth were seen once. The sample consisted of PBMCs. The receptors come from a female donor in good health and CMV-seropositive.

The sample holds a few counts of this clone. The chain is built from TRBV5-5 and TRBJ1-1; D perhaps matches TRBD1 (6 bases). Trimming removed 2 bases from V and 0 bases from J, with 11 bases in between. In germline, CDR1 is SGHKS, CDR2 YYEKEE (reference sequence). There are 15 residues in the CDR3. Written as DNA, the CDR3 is TGTGCCAGCAGCTTAAGACAGGACTTGAACACTGAAGCTTTCTTT. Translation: CASSLRQDLNTEAFF.

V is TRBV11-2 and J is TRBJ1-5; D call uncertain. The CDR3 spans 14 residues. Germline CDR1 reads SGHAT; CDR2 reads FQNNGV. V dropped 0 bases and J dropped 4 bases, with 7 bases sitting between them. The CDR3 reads CASSLDRLNQPQHF. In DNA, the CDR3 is TGTGCCAGCAGCTTAGATCGACTAAATCAGCCCCAGCATTTT.